This T cell receptor (beta chain) was captured by sequencing in a study of blood T cell repertoires in COVID-19. J gave up 7 bases and V 5 bases, and 16 bases lay outside the gene matches. In germline, CDR1 is MDHEN, CDR2 SYDVKM. CDR3 size: 16 residues. Sequencing used immunoSEQ multiplex PCR; TCRdb keeps in-frame clones, though not all of them. The table includes around 210,000 clones, around 88% detected once. The sequenced sample was peripheral blood. V gene TRBV28 combines with J gene TRBJ2-7; 8 bases line up with TRBD2. The TCR sequence derives from a man younger than 35 with active or convalescent COVID-19. CDR3 nucleotide sequence: TGTGCCAGCAGTATGCCCCCGGGACTAGGGGGGTGGGAGCAGTACTTC. It specifies CASSMPPGLGGWEQYF.